This T cell receptor (beta chain) comes out of a study of regulatory T cells in long-lasting Graves disease. The CDR3 contains 14 residues. Per the germline V gene, CDR1 is DFQATT and CDR2 is SNEGSKA (reference sequence). V lost 5 bases, J lost 2 bases, and 16 bases lay in between. This clonotype was seen many times. Building of the TCR beta libraries involved iRepertoire HTBI primers and Arm-PCR of CDR3 regions. TCRdb called the multiplex PCR reads again in MiXCR, with one record for every CDR3 protein. The table lists approximately 350,000 distinct CDR3 sequences, 15% to 20% of them singletons, with 20% in the top ten. This sample's time point: newly diagnosed GD, antithyroid drugs for less than 3 months. Construction of the TCR library relied on RNA isolated from PBMCs. The same data also contributed to another study, on T cells in Graves' hyperthyroidism and ophthalmopathy.

The sequenced sample was peripheral blood mononuclear cells (PBMCs), obtained at new diagnosis, from a patient treated with antithyroid drugs. This TCR was recovered from a young woman with Graves disease. The chain joins TRBV20-1 to TRBJ2-7; D might be TRBD2 (5 bases). The CDR3 DNA follows: TGCAGTGCTCCTAACGAGGGTTACACCTACGAGCAGTACTTC. Translated, it gives CSAPNEGYTYEQYF.